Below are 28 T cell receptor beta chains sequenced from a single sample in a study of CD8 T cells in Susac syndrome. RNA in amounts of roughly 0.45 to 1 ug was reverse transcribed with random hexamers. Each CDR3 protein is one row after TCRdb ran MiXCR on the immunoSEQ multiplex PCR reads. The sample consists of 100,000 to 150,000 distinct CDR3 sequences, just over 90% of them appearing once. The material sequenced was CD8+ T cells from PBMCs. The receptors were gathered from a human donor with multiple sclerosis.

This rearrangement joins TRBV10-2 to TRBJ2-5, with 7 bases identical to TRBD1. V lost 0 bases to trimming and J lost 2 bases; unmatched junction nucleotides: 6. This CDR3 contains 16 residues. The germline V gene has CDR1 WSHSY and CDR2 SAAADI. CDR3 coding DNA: TGCGCCAGCAGTGAGTCGGGGGCCAGGGGGCAAGAGACCCAGTACTTC. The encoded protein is CASSESGARGQETQYF.

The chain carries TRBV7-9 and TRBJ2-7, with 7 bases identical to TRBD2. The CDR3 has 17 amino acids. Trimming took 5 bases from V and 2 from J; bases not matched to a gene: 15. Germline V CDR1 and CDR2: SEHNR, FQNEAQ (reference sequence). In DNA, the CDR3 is TGTGCCAGCAGCCCCACCCCTTTAGCGGGCTCCGCCTACGAGCAGTACTTC. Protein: CASSPTPLAGSAYEQYF.

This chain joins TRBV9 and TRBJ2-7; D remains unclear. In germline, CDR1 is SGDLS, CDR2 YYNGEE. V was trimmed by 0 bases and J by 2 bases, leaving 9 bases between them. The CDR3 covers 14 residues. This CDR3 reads CASSVGAGAYEQYV. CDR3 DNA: TGTGCCAGCAGCGTAGGGGCAGGAGCCTACGAGCAGTACGTC.

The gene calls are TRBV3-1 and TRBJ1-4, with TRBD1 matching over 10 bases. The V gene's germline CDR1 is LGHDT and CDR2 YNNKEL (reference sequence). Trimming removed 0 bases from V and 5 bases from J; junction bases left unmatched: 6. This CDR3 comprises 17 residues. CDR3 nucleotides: TGTGCCAGCAGCCAAGAAGCCCCGGGACAGGGGAATGAAAAACTGTTTTTT. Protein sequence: CASSQEAPGQGNEKLFF.

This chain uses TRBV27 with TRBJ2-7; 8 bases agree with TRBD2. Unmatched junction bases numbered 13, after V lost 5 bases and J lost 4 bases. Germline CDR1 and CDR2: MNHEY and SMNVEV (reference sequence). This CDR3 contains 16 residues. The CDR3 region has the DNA TGTGCCAGCAGTATTGACGCGCGGGGGGTACTGTACGAGCAGTACTTC. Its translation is CASSIDARGVLYEQYF.

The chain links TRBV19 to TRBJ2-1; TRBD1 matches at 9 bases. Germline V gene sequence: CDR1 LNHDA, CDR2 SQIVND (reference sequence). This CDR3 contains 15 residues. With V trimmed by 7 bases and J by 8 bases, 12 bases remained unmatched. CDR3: CASKGGDRAVDEQFF. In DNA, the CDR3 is TGTGCCAGTAAGGGGGGGGACAGGGCCGTCGATGAGCAGTTCTTC.

In DNA form, the CDR3 reads TGTGCCAGCAGTTACGGCGGGACCGGGGAGCTGTTTTTT. It is translated as CASSYGGTGELFF. The chain links TRBV6-6 to TRBJ2-2, with D perhaps TRBD2 (5 bases). Trimming left V 2 bases short and J 5 bases short, with 6 bases between. Germline V lookup: CDR1 MNHNY, CDR2 SVGAGI (reference sequence). The CDR3 runs 13 residues.

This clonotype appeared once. CDR3 sequence: CASSLVSSPDTQYF. CDR3 nucleotides: TGTGCCAGCAGCTTAGTCAGCTCTCCAGATACGCAGTATTTT. The genes are TRBV7-9 and TRBJ2-3; D unresolved. This CDR3 region has 14 residues. Germline-derived CDR1 and CDR2 are SEHNR and FQNEAQ (reference sequence). The V end was cut by 1 base, the J end by 4 bases, with 9 bases between.

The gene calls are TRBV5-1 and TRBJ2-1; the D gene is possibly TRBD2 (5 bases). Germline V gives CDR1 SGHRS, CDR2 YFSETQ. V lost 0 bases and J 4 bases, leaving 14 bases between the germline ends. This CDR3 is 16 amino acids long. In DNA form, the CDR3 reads TGCGCCAGCAGCTTGGATGTGCCTAGCCAATACAATGAGCAGTTCTTC. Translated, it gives CASSLDVPSQYNEQFF.

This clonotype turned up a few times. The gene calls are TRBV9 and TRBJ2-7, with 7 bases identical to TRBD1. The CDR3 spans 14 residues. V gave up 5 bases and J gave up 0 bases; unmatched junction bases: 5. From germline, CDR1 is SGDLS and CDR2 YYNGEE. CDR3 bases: TGTGCCAGCAGTGAACAGGGGCTCTCCTACGAGCAGTACTTC. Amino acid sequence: CASSEQGLSYEQYF.

CDR3 amino acids: CASSLDLYNEQFF. CDR3 in DNA: TGTGCCAGCAGCTTAGACCTTTACAATGAGCAGTTCTTC. The rearrangement links TRBV7-6 to TRBJ2-1; D is unresolved. This CDR3 spans 13 amino acids. Germline V gene lookup returns CDR1 SGHVS and CDR2 FNYEAQ. V lost 1 base and J 4 bases, leaving 5 bases between the germline ends.

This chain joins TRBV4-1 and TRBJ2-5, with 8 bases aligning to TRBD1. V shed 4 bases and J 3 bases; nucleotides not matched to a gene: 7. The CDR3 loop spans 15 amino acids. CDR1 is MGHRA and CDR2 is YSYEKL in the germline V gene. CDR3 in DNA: TGCGCCAGCAGCCCCTCCCGGACAGGGAAAGAGACCCAGTACTTC. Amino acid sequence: CASSPSRTGKETQYF.

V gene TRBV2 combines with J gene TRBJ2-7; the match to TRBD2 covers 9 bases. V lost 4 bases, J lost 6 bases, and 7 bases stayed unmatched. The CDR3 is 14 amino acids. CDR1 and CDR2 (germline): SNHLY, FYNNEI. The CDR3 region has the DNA TGTGCCAGCAGTGGTCTAGCGGGACTGGGCGAGCAGTACGTC. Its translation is CASSGLAGLGEQYV.

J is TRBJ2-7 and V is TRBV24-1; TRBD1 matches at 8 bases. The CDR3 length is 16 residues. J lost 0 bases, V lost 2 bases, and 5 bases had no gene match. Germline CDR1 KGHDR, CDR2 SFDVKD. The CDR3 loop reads CATSDSGQGVSYEQYV. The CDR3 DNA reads TGTGCCACCAGTGATTCCGGACAGGGTGTCTCCTACGAGCAGTACGTC.

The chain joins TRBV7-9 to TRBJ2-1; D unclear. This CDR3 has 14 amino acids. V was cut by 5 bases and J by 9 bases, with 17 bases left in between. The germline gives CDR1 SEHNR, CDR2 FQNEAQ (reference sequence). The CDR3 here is CASSTGLRLGEQFF. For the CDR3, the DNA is TGTGCCAGCAGCACTGGGTTACGTTTGGGTGAGCAGTTCTTC.

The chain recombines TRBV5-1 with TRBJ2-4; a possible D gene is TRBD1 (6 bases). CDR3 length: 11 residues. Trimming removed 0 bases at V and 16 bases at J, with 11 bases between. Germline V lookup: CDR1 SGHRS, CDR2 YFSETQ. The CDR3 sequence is CASSLGQESYF. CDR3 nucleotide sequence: TGCGCCAGCAGCTTGGGACAGGAATCTTACTTC.

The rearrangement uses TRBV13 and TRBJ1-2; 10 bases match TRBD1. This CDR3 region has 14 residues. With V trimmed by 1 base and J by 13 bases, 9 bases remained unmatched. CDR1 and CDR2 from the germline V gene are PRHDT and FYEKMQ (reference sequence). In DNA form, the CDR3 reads TGTGCCAGCAGCTTAGAGGGACAGGGGCCGGATATCACCTTC. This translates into CASSLEGQGPDITF.

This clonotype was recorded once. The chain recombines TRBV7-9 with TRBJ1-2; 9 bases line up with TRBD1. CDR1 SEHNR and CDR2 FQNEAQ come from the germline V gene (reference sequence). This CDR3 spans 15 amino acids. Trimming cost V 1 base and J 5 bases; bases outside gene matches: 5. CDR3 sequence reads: CASSLDPGQGYGYTF. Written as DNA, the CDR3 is TGTGCCAGCAGCTTAGATCCGGGACAGGGATATGGCTACACCTTC. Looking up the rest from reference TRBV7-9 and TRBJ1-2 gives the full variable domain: DTGVSQNPRHKITKRGQNVTFRCDPISEHNRLYWYRQTLGQGPEFLTYFQNEAQLEKSRLLSDRFSAERPKGSFSTLEIQRTEQGDSAMYLCASSLDPGQGYGYTFGSGTRLTVV.

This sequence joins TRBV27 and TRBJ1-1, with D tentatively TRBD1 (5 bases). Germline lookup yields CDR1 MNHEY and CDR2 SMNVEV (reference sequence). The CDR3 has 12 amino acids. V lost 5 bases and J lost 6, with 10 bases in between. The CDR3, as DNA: TGTGCCAGCAGTCCGGGGGTAGCTGAAGCTTTCTTT. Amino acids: CASSPGVAEAFF.

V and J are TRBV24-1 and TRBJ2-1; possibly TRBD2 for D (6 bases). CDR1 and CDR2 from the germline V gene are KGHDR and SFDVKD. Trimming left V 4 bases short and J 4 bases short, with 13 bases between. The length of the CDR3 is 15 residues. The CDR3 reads CATSDPRETYNEQFF. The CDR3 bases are TGTGCCACCAGTGACCCCCGGGAGACATACAATGAGCAGTTCTTC.

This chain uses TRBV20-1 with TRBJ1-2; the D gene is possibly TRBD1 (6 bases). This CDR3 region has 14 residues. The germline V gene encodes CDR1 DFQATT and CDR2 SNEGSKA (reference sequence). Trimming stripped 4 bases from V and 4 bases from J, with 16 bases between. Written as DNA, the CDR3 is TGCAGTGCTACTGGGACCAGGGGCAGCTATGGCTACACCTTC. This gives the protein CSATGTRGSYGYTF.

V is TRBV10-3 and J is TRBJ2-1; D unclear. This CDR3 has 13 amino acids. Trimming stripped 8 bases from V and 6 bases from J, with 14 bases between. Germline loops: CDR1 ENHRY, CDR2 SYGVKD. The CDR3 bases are TGTGCCATCGCGGTCTCGGCGTCCAATGAGCAGTTCTTC. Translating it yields CAIAVSASNEQFF.

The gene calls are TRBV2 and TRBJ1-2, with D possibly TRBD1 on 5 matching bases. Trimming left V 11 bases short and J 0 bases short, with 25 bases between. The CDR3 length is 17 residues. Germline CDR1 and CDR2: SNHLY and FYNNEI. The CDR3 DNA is TGTGCCCAGCAACGACAAGGGGAGCGCCTCTCTAACTATGGCTACACCTTC. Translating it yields CAQQRQGERLSNYGYTF.

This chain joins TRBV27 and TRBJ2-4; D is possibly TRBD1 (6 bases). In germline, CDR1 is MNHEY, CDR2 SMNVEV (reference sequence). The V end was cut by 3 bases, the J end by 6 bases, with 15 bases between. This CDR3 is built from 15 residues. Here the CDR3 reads CASSFVDSGSNIQYF. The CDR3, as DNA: TGTGCCAGCAGTTTCGTGGACAGTGGGTCAAACATTCAGTACTTC.

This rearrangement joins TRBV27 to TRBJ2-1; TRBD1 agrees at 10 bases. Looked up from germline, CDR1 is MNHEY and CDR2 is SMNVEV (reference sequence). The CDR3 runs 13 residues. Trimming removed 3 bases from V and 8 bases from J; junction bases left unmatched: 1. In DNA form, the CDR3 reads TGTGCCAGCAGTTTGGGACAGGGGCATGAGCAGTTCTTC. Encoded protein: CASSLGQGHEQFF.

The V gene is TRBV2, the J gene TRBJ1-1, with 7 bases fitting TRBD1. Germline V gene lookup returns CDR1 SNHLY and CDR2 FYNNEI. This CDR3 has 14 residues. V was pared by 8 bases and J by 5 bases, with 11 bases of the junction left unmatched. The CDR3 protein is CASWDSSLGTEAFF. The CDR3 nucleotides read TGTGCCAGCTGGGACAGCTCCCTGGGAACTGAAGCTTTCTTT.

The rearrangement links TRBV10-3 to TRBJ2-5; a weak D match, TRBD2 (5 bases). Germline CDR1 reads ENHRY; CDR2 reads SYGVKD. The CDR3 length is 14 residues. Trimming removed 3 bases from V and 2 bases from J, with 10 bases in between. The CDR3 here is CAISDRSGQETQYF. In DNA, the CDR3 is TGTGCCATCAGTGATCGTTCGGGACAAGAGACCCAGTACTTC.

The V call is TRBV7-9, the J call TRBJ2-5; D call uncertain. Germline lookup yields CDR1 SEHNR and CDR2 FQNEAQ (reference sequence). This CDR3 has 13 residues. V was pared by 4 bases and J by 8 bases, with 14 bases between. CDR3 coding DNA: TGTGCCAGCAGCTCGCCGGTGTGGGAAACCCAGTACTTC. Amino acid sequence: CASSSPVWETQYF.